A selection of T cell receptor beta chains follows, all from one sample in a study of long-term antiretroviral therapy in people with HIV. TCRdb's copy holds only in-frame clones and misses some; the assay was immunoSEQ multiplex PCR. This table holds under 45,000 clones, around 83% found once. The material was unsorted PBMCs, obtained 1 year after starting antiretroviral therapy. The receptor set was obtained from a man aged 18 to 35 with HIV. Each CDR3 is given with its conserved first and last residue. Fields, in order: clone size, D gene, V gene, J gene, CDR3 DNA, CDR3 protein. The D gene is left open where the match is weak. A row's size may be missing; if present it is once, few, many or a size class.

.,.,TRBV5-6,TRBJ1-5,TGTGCCAGCAGCTTCAGTAATAGCAATCAGCCCCAGCATTTT,CASSFSNSNQPQHF
.,.,TRBV10-3,TRBJ2-7,TGTGCCATCAGTGGACAGGGACTTCCCTACGAGCAGTACTTC,CAISGQGLPYEQYF
.,.,TRBV19,TRBJ2-1,TGTGCCAGTAGCCCTAAGGGAGGATCGAGGGAGCAGTTCTTC,CASSPKGGSREQFF
.,.,TRBV18,TRBJ2-7,TGTGCCAGCTCACCACCCGGACACCCCGAGCAGTACTTC,CASSPPGHPEQYF
.,.,TRBV6-5,TRBJ2-2,TGTGCCAGCAGTTACAATCGGGTCGGGGAGCTGTTTTTT,CASSYNRVGELFF
.,TRBD1,TRBV11-2,TRBJ2-1,TGTGCCAGCAGCTTAGTAGGGACAGGGGGTGATGAGCAGTTCTTC,CASSLVGTGGDEQFF
.,.,TRBV7-6,TRBJ1-1,TGTGCCAGCAGCCCTGGACAGTTGAACACTGAAGCTTTCTTT,CASSPGQLNTEAFF
.,TRBD1,TRBV7-9,TRBJ2-7,TGTGCCAGCAGCTTCCGTGGACAGGGACCACTCTACGAGCAGTACTTC,CASSFRGQGPLYEQYF
.,TRBD1,TRBV7-8,TRBJ1-5,TGTGCCAGCAGACAGGGGGGGAATCAGCCCCAGCATTTT,CASRQGGNQPQHF
few,.,TRBV9,TRBJ1-6,TGTGCCAGCAGCGAGGGGGACCTTTTACCCCTCCACTTT,CASSEGDLLPLHF
.,.,TRBV12-1,TRBJ2-1,TGTGCCAGCAGCTTAGGGGCTAGCGGTGAGTACAATGAGCAGTTCTTC,CASSLGASGEYNEQFF
.,.,TRBV19,TRBJ1-1,TGTGCCAGTAGCTTCCCCGGGAACACTGAAGCTTTCTTT,CASSFPGNTEAFF
.,.,TRBV12-5,TRBJ1-2,TGTGCTAGCGCCCTCCGGGACGTCGGACCCTCTGGCTACACCTTC,CASALRDVGPSGYTF
.,TRBD1,TRBV27,TRBJ2-2,TGTGCCAGCAGTTCATCCCAGGGGGAGTACACCGGGGAGCTGTTTTTT,CASSSSQGEYTGELFF
.,TRBD1,TRBV19,TRBJ1-1,TGTGCCAGTAGTATTGCGGCAGGGGGCAACACTGAAGCTTTCTTT,CASSIAAGGNTEAFF
few,.,TRBV11-2,TRBJ2-5,TGTGCCAGCAGCGCTCCCCGGGACGGCCAAGAGACCCAGTACTTC,CASSAPRDGQETQYF
.,TRBD2,TRBV6-5,TRBJ2-7,TGTGCCAGCAGTTCTCCCGGGACTAGGGGCGAGCAGTACTTC,CASSSPGTRGEQYF
.,.,TRBV28,TRBJ1-2,TGTGCCAGCAGCTACAACGGGGGACGGCGAGGCTACACCTTC,CASSYNGGRRGYTF
.,.,TRBV20-1,TRBJ1-1,TGCAGTGCTCCGCGAGGGACTGAAGCTTTCTTT,CSAPRGTEAFF
.,.,TRBV5-4,TRBJ2-7,TGTGCCAGCAGCTTTGGTACAGGGAACTACGAGCAGTACTTC,CASSFGTGNYEQYF
.,.,TRBV5-8,TRBJ1-2,TGTGCCAGCGCCGTGTATCCGACTAACTATGGCTACACCTTC,CASAVYPTNYGYTF
few,.,TRBV5-1,TRBJ1-4,TGCGCCAGCAGCTATCAGGGGAATAATGAAAAACTGTTTTTT,CASSYQGNNEKLFF
.,TRBD1,TRBV9,TRBJ2-7,TGTGCCAGCAGCGCCAACCCGAGGACAGGGCGCGGGGCCTACGAGCAGTACTTC,CASSANPRTGRGAYEQYF
.,.,TRBV28,TRBJ2-7,TGTGCCAGCAGCCCGACAGGCTCCTACGAGCAGTACTTC,CASSPTGSYEQYF
.,.,TRBV2,TRBJ1-1,TGTGCCAGCAGTCTTGACAGAACTGGAGGGGCTTTCTTT,CASSLDRTGGAFF
.,.,TRBV9,TRBJ1-1,TGTGCCAACACCGGGCCTCCGTTCGGTGAAGCTTTCTTT,CANTGPPFGEAFF
.,TRBD1,TRBV7-6,TRBJ1-4,TGTGCCAGCAGCTTACCCTACAGGGGGCGGGAAAAACTGTTTTTT,CASSLPYRGREKLFF
.,.,TRBV13,TRBJ2-1,TGTGCCAGCAGCTTAGGGGGGGCGGGAAATGAGCAGTTCTTC,CASSLGGAGNEQFF